The T cell receptor (beta chain) under discussion was sequenced for a study of blood T cell repertoires in COVID-19 (dated by TCRdb to 2018 to 2021). Notes on the research overall: Collaborator samples came from the United States, Italy and Spain and covered acute and convalescent phases of COVID-19. A de-identified subject ID, COVID-19 status, age in years and sex were almost always included in the sample metadata. A freely available public database, intended as a resource for researchers studying the immune response to SARS-CoV-2, is where the repertoires were released. Subjects who had been exposed to COVID-19, were actively infected with it, or had recovered from it provided the deeply sampled blood TCRbeta repertoires that made up the dataset. The samples were drawn from the first 160 participants of the ongoing ImmuneRACE study and from 950 to 1,500 subjects provided by 6 global collaborators. Where available, HLA class I and class II types were obtained from metadata supplied by the sample provider rather than from assay-based typing. The prospective study material was composed of cDNA or gDNA derived from T cells, B-cell-depleted T cells, or PBMCs.

With respect to this clone: Its antigen specificity is not known. Per-base qualities were not stored, and no clone one base away is much larger.

Based on the germline V gene (reference sequence), the CDR1 and CDR2 sequences are MNHEY and SMNVEV. Trimming removed 2 bases from V and 4 bases from J, leaving 10 bases between the germline ends. Reading from cysteine to phenylalanine, the CDR3 counts 14 amino acids. The retained sequence is limited to the CDR3, 42 bases, with the frame set at the first base. The paper's findings and limits, for the study overall: How much clinical and demographic metadata was included differed by source and by participant, and the metadata was provided uncurated.

Each collaborating institution followed its own protocols to collect whole blood in K2EDTA tubes. For TCRbeta analysis, collaborators shipped samples in one of three forms: frozen whole blood, isolated PBMCs, or DNA extracted from either of those sample types. TCRbeta CDR3 regions were amplified from genomic DNA by means of the immunoSEQ Assay, a bias-controlled multiplex PCR. In the original analysis: Nucleated cell counts per sample were estimated from amplification of reference gene primers within the assay. Sequence reads were collapsed and filtered to measure the absolute abundance of every unique TCRbeta CDR3 rearrangement. Productive Simpson clonality was computed per sample as the square root of Simpson's diversity index over productive rearrangements. This immuneACCESS table, as held by TCRdb, lists in-frame sequences with V and J called but not all clones. Of the missing ones, under half trace to an unresolved V gene in checked studies; the others have no known cause. That table furnishes V, J and clone size, whereas the DNA furnished D and trimming. The sample yields tens of thousands of clones; around nine tenths were counted once. 4.5% to 7% of the sample is taken by the ten largest.

The sequenced material came from peripheral blood. The origin of this receptor is a man aged 45-65 years with active COVID-19. The rearranged segments are TRBV27 and TRBJ2-3; no D gene call is confident. The CDR3 corresponds to CASSLVISADTQYF. The DNA is as follows: TGTGCCAGCAGTTTAGTAATTTCAGCAGATACGCAGTATTTT.